This T cell receptor (beta chain) was captured by sequencing in a study of post-analysis software for immune sequencing data. Background on the study: The cohort encompassed relapsing-remitting, secondary progressive and progressive-relapsing multiple sclerosis disease courses.

Notes on this clonotype: Its antigen is unknown.

Unique molecular identifiers had been added to the TCR beta cDNA libraries. With about 0.95 to 11 million T cells as the source, a few hundred thousand cDNA molecules resulted. TCRdb redid the calling of the PCR reads with MiXCR, one entry per CDR3 protein. The table has roughly 800,000 distinct CDR3 sequences, around 27% seen once; the top ten hold around 0.56%. V trimming: 5 bases; J trimming: 11 bases; junction bases outside the gene matches: 9. The CDR3 sequence is 13 residues long. General study results and limits: Those with multiple sclerosis, the patient group, showed significantly lower normalized Chao1 diversity than controls. The five TRBV segments detected at higher frequency in patients than in controls included TRBV5-6, TRBV5-1 and TRBV20-1.

Sequenced: blood. J is TRBJ2-3 and V is TRBV12-3 or TRBV12-4; 8 positions match TRBD1. The receptor's source is a girl under 18 with multiple sclerosis. CDR3 DNA sequence: TGTGCCAGCAGTACCCGACAGGGGTCGGGGCAGTATTTT. Protein product: CASSTRQGSGQYF.